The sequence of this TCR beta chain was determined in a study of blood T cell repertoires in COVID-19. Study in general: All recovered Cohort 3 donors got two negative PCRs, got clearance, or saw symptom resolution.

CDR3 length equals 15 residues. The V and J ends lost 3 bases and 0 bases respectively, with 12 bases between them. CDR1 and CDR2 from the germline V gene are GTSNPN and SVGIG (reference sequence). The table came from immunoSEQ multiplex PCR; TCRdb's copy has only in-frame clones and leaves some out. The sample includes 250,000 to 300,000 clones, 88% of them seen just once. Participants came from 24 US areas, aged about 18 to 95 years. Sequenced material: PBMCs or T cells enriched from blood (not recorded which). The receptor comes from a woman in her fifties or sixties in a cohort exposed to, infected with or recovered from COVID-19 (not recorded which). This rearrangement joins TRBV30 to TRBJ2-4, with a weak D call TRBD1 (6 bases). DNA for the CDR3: TGTGCCTGGAGGCCGGACAGACTAGCCAAAAACATTCAGTACTTC. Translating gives CAWRPDRLAKNIQYF.